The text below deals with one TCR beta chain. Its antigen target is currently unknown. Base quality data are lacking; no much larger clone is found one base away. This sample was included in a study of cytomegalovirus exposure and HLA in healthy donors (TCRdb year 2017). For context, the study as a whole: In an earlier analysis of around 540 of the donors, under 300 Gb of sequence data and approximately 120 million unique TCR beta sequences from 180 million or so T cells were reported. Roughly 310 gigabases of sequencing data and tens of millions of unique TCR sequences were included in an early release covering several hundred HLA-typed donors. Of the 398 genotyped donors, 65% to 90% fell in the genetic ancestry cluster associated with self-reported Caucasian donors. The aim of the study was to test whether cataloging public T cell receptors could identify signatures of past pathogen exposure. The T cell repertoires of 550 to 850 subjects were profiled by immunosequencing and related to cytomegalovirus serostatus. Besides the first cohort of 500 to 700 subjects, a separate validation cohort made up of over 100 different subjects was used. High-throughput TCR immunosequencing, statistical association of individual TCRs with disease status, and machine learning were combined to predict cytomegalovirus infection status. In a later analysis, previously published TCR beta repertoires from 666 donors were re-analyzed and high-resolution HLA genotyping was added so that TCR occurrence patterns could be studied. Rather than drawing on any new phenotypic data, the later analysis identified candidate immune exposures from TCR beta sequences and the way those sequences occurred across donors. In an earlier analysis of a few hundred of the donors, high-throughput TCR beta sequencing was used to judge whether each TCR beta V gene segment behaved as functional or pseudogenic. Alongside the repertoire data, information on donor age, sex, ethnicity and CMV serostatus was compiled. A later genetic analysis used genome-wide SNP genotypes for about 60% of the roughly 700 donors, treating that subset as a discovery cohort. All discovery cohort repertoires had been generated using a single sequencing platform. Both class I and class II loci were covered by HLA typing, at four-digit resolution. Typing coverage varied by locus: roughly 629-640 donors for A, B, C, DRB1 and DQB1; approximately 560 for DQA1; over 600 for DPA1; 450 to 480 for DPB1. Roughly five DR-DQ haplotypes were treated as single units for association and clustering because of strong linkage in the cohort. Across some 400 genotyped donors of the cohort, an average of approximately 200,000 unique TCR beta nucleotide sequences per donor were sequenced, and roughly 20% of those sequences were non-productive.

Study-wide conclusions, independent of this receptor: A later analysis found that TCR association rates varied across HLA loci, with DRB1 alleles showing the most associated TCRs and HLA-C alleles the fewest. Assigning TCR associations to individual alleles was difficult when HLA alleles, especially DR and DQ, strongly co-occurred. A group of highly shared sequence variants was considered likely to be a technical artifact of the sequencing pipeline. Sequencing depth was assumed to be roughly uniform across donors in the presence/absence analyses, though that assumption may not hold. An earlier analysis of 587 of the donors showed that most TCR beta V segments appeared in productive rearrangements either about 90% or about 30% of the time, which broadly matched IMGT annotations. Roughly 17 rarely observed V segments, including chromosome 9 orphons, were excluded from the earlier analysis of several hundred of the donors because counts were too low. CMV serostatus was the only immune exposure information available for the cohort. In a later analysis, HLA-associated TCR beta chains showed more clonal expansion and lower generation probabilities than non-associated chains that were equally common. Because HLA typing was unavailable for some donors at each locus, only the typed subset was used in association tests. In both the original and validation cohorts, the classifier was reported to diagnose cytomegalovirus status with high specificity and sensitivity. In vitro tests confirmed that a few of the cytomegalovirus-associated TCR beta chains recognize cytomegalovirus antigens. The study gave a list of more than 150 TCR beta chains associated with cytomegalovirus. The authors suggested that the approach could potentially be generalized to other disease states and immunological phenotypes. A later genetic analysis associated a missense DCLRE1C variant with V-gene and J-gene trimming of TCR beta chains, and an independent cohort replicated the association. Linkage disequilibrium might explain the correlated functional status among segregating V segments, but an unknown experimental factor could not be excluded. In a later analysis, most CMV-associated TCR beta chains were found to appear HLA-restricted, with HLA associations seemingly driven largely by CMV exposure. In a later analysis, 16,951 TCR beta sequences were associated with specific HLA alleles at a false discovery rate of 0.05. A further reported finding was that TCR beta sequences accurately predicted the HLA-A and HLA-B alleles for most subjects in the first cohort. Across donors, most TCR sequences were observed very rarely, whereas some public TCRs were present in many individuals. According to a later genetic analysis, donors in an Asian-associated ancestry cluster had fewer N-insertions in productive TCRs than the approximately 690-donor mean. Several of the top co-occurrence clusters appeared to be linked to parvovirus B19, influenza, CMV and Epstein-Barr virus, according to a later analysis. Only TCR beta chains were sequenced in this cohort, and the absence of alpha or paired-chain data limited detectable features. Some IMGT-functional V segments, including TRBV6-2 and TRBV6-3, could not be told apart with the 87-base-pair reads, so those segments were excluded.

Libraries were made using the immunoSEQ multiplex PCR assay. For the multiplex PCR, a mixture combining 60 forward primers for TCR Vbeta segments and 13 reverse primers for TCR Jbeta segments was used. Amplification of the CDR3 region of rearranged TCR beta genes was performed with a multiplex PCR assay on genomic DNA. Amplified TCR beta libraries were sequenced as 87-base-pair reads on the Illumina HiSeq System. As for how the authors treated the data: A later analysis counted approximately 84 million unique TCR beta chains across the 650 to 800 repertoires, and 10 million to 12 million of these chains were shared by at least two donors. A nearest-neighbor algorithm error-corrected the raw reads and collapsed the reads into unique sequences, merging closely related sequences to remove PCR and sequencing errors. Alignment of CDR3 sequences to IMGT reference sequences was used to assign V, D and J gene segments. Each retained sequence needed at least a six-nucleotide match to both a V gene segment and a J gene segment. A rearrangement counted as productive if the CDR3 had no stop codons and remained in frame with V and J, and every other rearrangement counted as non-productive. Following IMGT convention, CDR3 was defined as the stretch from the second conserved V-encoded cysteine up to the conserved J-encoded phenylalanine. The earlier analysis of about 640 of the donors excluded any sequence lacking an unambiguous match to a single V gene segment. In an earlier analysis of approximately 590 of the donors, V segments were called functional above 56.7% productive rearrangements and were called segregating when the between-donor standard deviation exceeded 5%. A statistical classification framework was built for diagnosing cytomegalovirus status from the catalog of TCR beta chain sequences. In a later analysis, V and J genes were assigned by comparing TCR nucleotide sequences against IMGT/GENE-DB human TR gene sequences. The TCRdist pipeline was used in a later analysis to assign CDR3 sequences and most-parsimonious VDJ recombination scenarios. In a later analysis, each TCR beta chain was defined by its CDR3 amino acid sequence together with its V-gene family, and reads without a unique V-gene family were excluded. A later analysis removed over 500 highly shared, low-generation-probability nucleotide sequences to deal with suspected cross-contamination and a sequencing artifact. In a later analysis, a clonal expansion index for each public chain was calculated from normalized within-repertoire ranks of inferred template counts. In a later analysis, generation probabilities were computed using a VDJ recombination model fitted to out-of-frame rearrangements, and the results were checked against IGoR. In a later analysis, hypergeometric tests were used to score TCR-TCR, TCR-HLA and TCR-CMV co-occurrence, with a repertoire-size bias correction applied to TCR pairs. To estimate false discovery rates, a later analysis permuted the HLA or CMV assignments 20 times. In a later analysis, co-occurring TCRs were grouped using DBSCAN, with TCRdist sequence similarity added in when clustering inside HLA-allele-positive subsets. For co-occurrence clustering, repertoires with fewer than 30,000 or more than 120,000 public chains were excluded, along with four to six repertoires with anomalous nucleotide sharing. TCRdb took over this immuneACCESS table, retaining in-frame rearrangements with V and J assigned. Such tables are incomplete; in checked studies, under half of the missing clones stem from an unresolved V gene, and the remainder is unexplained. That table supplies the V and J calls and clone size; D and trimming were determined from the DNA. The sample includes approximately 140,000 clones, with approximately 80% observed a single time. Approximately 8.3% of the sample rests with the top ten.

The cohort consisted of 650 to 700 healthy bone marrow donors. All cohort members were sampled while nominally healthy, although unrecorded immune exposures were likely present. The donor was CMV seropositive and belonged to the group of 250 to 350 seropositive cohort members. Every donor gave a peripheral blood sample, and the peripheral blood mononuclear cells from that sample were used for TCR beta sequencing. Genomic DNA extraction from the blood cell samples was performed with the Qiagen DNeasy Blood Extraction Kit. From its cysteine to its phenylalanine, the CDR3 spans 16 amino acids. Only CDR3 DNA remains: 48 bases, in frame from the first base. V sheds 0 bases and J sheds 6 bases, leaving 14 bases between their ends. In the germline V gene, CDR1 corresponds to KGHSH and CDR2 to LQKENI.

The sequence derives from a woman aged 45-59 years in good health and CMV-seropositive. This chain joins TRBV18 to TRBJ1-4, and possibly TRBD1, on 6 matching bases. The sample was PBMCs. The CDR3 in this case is CASSPPAGAVYEKLFF. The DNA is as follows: TGTGCCAGCTCACCACCCGCAGGGGCAGTATATGAAAAACTGTTTTTT.